This is a list of T cell receptor beta chains from one sample in a study of T-cell memory formation after mild COVID-19. TCRdb redid the calling of the 5' RACE reads with MiXCR, one entry per CDR3 protein. The repertoire consists of some 410,000 distinct CDR3 sequences, with about a quarter occurring once and the leading ten covering about an eighth. Sequenced input: PBMCs or a T cell subset sorted from them (not recorded which). The receptors come from an adult woman who had mild COVID-19 (a few samples of this study predate the infection). Cell type and time point are not known. Both conserved end residues are part of each CDR3. A clone size is listed for some rows: how often the clone was seen (once, few, many), or a class if it is expanded.

TRBJ2-2 TRBV5-1 - CASSRGLAGGPVPGELFF
TRBJ2-5 TRBV3-1 - CASSEQLGRVFQYF
TRBJ1-2 TRBV12-3/TRBV12-4 - CASSSDRGGGYTF
TRBJ1-3 TRBV20-1 - CSARPTQGIYGNTIYF
TRBJ2-7 TRBV11-2 few CASALRFDSYEQYF
TRBJ1-5 TRBV24-1 - CATSDGTGGAQERQPQHF
TRBJ2-3 TRBV5-1 few CASSQNPGQSTDTQYF
TRBJ2-4 TRBV15 - CATSGYRALAKNIQYF
TRBJ2-2 TRBV6-5 - CASSNSGELFF
TRBJ2-7 TRBV9 - CASSVRGGEPYEQYF
TRBJ2-3 TRBV24-1 few CATSNGDTQYF
TRBJ2-7 TRBV7-8 few CASSMNGVHEQYF
TRBJ1-1 TRBV12-3/TRBV12-4 - CASSFTGTGGTEAFF
TRBJ1-1 TRBV3-1 - CASSQRGTETNTEAFF
TRBJ1-2 TRBV7-9 - CASSPRTVNYGYTF
TRBJ2-1 TRBV6-1 - CASIKGTPYNEQFF
TRBJ2-7 TRBV7-9 many CASSLSGTGYEQYF
TRBJ2-3 TRBV24-1 - CATSDDVRPDTQYF
TRBJ1-2 TRBV20-1 - CSARSPQGLGGYTF
TRBJ2-7 TRBV6-5 - CASWTSGSPSYEQYF
TRBJ2-7 TRBV9 few CASSVEGPPYEQYF
TRBJ2-1 TRBV6-5 many CASSYRDSSYNEQFF
TRBJ1-2 TRBV12-3/TRBV12-4 - CASSTGFAYTF
TRBJ1-2 TRBV19 few CASSIGTGENYGYTF
TRBJ2-7 TRBV7-2 - CASSLDGGSPYEQYF
TRBJ1-2 TRBV20-1 - CSAGPSGNYGYTF
TRBJ1-2 TRBV5-5 - CASSLDSGGANGYTF
TRBJ2-2 TRBV5-4 - CASSWDPLRTGELFF
TRBJ1-1 TRBV5-6 - CASSVRPSGTEAFF
TRBJ2-1 TRBV24-1 - CATTTQGAQYNEQFF
TRBJ2-1 TRBV7-2 - CASSLELPNEQFF
TRBJ2-2 TRBV5-1 few CASSSGTGPNTGELFF
TRBJ2-3 TRBV18 - CASSPPRDGYGSDTQYF
TRBJ2-1 TRBV24-1 - CATSASGRAFNEQFF
TRBJ2-7 TRBV12-3/TRBV12-4 - CASSHGTGGNYEQYF
TRBJ2-7 TRBV6-1 many CASPGAAYEQYF
TRBJ2-7 TRBV5-4 - CASSLGTRGSSYEQYF
TRBJ2-5 TRBV4-3 - CASSQGLLLAGKETQYF
TRBJ2-5 TRBV12-3/TRBV12-4 - CASSLGDPYPETQYF
TRBJ2-4 TRBV7-2 - CASSWGNRLNIQYF
TRBJ2-7 TRBV6-6 few CASSYLGGYEQYF
TRBJ2-7 TRBV21-1 - CASSNQGYEQYF
TRBJ2-2 TRBV5-1 - CASSFGAGELFF